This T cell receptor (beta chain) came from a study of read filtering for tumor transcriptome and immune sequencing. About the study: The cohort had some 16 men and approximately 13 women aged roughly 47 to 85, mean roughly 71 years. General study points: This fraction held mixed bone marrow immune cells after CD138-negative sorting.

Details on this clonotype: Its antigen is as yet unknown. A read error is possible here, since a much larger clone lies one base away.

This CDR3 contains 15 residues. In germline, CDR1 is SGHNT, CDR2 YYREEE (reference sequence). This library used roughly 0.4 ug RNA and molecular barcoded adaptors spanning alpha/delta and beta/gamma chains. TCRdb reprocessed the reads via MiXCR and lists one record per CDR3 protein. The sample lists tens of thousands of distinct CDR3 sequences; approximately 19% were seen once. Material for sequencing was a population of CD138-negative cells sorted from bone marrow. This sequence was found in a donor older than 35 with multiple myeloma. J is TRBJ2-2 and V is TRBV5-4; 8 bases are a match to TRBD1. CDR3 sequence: CASSLRVQGAGGLFF. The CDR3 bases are TGTGCCAGCAGCTTGAGGGTGCAGGGGGCCGGGGGGCTGTTTTTT.